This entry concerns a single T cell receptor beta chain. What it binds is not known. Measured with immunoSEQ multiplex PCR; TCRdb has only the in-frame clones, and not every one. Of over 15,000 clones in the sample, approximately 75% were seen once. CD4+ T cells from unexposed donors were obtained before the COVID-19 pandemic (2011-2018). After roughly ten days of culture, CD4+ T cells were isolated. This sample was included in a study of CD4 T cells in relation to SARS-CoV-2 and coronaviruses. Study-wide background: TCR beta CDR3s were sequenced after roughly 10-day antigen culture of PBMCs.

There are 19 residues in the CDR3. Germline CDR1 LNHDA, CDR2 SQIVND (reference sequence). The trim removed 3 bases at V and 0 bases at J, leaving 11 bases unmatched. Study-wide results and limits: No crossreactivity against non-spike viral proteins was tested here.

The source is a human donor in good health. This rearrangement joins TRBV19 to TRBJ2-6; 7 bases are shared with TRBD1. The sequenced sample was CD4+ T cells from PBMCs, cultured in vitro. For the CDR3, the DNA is TGTGCCAGTAGTATCCGTCCCGGGACAGCCCTCTCTGGGGCCAACGTCCTGACTTTC. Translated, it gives CASSIRPGTALSGANVLTF.